This section outlines one TCR beta chain sequence together with its context. Repertoires were generated with immunoSEQ multiplex PCR, while TCRdb's copy carries only in-frame clones and drops some. The table records some 130,000 clones, more than 90% of them present only once. This record comes from a study of control samples from healthy donors and cancer patients. The CDR3 length is 18 residues. The junction had 9 bases not matched to a gene; V was cut back by 2 bases and J by 1 base. CDR1 and CDR2 from the germline V gene are SGDLS and YYNGEE. The chain has TRBV9 and TRBJ2-5, with TRBD1 matching over 12 bases. This TCR derives from a man between 18 and 29 years old in good health. The sample consisted of blood. Here the CDR3 reads CASSVAGTGGNSQETQYF. The CDR3 DNA is TGTGCCAGCAGCGTGGCCGGGACAGGGGGCAATTCCCAAGAGACCCAGTACTTC.